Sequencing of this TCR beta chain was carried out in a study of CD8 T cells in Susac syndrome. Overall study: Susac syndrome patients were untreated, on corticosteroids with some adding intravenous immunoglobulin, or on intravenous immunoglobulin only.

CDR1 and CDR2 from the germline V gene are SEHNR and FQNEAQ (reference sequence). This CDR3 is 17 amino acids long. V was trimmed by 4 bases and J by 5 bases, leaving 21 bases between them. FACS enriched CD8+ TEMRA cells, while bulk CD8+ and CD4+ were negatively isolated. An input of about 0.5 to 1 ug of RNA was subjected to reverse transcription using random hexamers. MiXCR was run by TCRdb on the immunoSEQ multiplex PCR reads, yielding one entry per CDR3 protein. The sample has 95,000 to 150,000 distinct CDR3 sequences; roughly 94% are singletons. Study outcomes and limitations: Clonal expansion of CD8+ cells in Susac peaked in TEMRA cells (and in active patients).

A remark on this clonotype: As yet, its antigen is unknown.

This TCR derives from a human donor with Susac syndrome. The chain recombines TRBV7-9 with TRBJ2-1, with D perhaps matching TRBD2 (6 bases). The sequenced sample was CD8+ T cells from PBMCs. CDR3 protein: CASSSNGEKGLDNEQFF. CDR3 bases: TGTGCCAGCAGCTCGAATGGGGAGAAGGGACTCGACAATGAGCAGTTCTTC.